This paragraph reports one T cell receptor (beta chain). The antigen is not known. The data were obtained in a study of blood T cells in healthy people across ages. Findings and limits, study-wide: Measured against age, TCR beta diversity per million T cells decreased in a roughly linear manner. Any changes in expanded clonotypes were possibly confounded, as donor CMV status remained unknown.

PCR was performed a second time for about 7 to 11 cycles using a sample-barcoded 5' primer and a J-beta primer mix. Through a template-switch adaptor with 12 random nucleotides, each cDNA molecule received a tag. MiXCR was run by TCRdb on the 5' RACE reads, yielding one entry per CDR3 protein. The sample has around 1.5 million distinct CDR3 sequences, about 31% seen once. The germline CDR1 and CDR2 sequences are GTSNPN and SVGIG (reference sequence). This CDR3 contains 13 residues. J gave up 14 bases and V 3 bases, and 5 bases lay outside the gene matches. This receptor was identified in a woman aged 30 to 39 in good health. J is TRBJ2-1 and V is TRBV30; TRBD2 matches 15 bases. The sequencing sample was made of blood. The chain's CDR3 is CAWSRTSGRAEFF. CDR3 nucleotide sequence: TGTGCCTGGAGCCGGACTAGCGGGAGGGCCGAGTTCTTC.